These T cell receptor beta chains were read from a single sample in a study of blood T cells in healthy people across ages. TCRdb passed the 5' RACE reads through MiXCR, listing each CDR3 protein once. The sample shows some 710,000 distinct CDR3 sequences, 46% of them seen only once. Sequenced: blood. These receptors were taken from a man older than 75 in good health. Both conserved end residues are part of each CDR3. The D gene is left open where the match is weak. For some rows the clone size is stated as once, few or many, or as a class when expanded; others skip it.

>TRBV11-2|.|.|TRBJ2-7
CASSLLLNSYEQYF
TGTGCCAGCAGCCTTCTCCTGAACTCCTACGAGCAGTACTTC
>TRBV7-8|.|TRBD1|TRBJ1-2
CASSHQTGQNYGYTF
TGTGCCAGCAGCCATCAAACGGGACAGAACTATGGCTACACCTTC
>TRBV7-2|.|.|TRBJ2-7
CASSLRFGIQGEQYF
TGTGCCAGCAGCTTAAGGTTCGGGATTCAGGGCGAGCAGTACTTC
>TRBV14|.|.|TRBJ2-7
CASSRVDTSHEQYF
TGTGCCAGCAGCCGGGTAGATACCTCCCACGAGCAGTACTTC
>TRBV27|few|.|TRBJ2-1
CASIPLSAGRDNEQFF
TGTGCCAGCATTCCTTTATCGGCGGGAAGGGACAATGAGCAGTTCTTC
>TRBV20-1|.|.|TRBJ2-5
CSARGTDETQYF
TGCAGTGCTAGAGGGACAGATGAGACCCAGTACTTC
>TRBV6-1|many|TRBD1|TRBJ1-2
CASSEAQGQGGYGYTF
TGTGCCAGCAGTGAAGCGCAAGGACAGGGCGGCTATGGCTACACCTTC
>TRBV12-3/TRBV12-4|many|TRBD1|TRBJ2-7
CASTPGQVSYEQYF
TGTGCCAGCACCCCGGGACAGGTCTCCTACGAGCAGTACTTC
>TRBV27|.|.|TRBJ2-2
CASRIQGGTGELFF
TGTGCCAGCAGGATACAGGGTGGGACCGGGGAGCTGTTTTTT
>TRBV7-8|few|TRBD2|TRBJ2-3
CASSLWEGHADTQYF
TGTGCCAGCAGCTTATGGGAGGGGCACGCAGATACGCAGTATTTT
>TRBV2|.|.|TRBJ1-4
CASSRGSEKLFF
TGTGCCAGCTCAAGGGGTAGTGAAAAACTGTTTTTT
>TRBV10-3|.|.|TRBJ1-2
CAISGLGEFGYTF
TGTGCCATCAGTGGGTTGGGAGAGTTTGGCTACACCTTC
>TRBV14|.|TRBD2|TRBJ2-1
CASSQAAGLDNNEQFF
TGTGCCAGCAGCCAAGCGGCGGGACTAGACAACAATGAGCAGTTCTTC
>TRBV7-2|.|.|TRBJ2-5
CASSEEIAAETQYF
TGTGCCAGCAGCGAGGAGATAGCGGCGGAGACCCAGTACTTC
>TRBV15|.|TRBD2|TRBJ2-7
CATSSNRLANNEQYF
TGTGCCACCAGCAGTAATCGACTAGCTAACAATGAGCAGTACTTC
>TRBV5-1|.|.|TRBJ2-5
CASSFSASGKVNEQYF
TGCGCCAGCAGCTTTTCTGCCTCAGGGAAGGTCAATGAGCAGTACTTC
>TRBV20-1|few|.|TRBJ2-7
CSAPREGASAEQYF
TGCAGTGCCCCCAGGGAGGGGGCTTCAGCCGAGCAGTACTTC
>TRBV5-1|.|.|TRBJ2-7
CASSLGTINYEQYF
TGCGCCAGCAGCCTGGGGACCATTAACTACGAGCAGTACTTC
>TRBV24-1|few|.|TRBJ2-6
CATSDPDLSGANVLTF
TGTGCCACCAGTGACCCGGATCTCTCTGGGGCCAACGTCCTGACTTTC
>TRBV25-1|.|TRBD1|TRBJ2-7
CASSPRSRGTGGLEQYF
TGTGCCAGCAGTCCTAGGAGCAGAGGGACAGGGGGCCTCGAGCAGTACTTC
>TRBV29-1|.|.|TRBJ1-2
CSIEDMGNSYGYTF
TGCAGCATTGAAGATATGGGGAACTCCTATGGCTACACCTTC
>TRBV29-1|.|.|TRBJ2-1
CSARGAGGDNEQFF
TGCAGCGCTCGGGGGGCAGGGGGGGACAATGAGCAGTTCTTC
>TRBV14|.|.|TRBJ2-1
CASSQGLGKNNEQFF
TGTGCCAGCAGCCAAGGTTTGGGCAAAAACAATGAGCAGTTCTTC
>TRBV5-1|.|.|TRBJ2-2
CASSFAGITNTGELFF
TGCGCCAGCAGCTTTGCGGGGATAACGAACACCGGGGAGCTGTTTTTT
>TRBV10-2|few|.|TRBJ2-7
CASSDPVESHEQYF
TGCGCCAGCAGTGACCCAGTAGAATCCCACGAGCAGTACTTC
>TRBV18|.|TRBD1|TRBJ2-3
CASSPPGQALRQDTQYF
TGTGCCAGCTCACCTCCCGGACAGGCGCTCAGGCAAGATACGCAGTATTTT
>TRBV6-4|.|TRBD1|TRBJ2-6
CASSDWDRAGANVLTF
TGTGCCAGCAGTGACTGGGACAGGGCTGGGGCCAACGTCCTGACTTTC
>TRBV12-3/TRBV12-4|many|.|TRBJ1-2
CASSLLGGGYTF
TGTGCCAGCAGTCTTCTTGGAGGAGGCTACACCTTC
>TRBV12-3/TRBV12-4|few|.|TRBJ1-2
CASSLGNGYTF
TGTGCCAGCAGTTTAGGCAACGGCTACACCTTC
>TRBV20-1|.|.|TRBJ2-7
CSAPPGPSYEQYF
TGCAGTGCCCCGCCGGGACCGAGCTACGAGCAGTACTTC
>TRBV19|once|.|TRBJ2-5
CASSPADFYNEQYF
TGTGCCAGTAGTCCGGCGGACTTTTACAATGAGCAGTACTTC
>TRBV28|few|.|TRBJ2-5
CAWGSAGETQYF
TGTGCCTGGGGTAGCGCGGGTGAGACCCAGTACTTC
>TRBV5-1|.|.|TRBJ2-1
CASSQTDGGLEAQFF
TGCGCCAGCAGTCAGACTGACGGAGGTTTAGAGGCGCAGTTCTTC
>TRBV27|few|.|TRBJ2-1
CASSLSPGTIYNEQFF
TGTGCCAGCAGTTTGTCCCCCGGGACCATTTACAATGAGCAGTTCTTC
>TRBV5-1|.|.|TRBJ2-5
CTSSLAGKQETQYF
TGCACCAGCAGCTTGGCCGGAAAGCAAGAGACCCAGTACTTC
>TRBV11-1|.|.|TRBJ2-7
CACGFFGIDEQYF
TGTGCCTGCGGCTTTTTCGGGATCGACGAGCAGTACTTC
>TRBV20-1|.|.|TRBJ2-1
CSAPPTAHNEQFF
TGCAGTGCTCCTCCTACAGCTCACAATGAGCAGTTCTTC
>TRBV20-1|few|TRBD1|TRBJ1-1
CSASRDRNTEAFF
TGCAGTGCTAGCCGGGACAGGAACACTGAAGCTTTCTTT
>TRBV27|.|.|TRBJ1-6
CASSPTTPAGADSPLHF
TGTGCCAGCAGTCCCACTACCCCCGCAGGGGCCGATTCACCCCTCCACTTT
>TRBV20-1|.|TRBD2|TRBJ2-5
CSAEAPGGSRETQYF
TGCAGTGCTGAAGCCCCTGGCGGGAGCAGAGAGACCCAGTACTTC